Below are 21 T cell receptor beta chains sequenced from a single sample in a study of CD8 T cells in ankylosing spondylitis. These TCRs are of unknown antigen specificity. Regarding the study as a whole: A TCR beta motif of eight or nine highly homologous variants seemed to mark ankylosing spondylitis blood.

TCRdb independently ran MiXCR on the 5' RACE reads; one entry per CDR3 protein. The table records 500,000 to 650,000 distinct CDR3 sequences, about 5.4% of them present only once. Sequencing used blood, either unsorted or a sorted T cell fraction (not recorded which). Receptors originate from a male donor with ankylosing spondylitis.

This clonotype was seen at least ten times. The genes are TRBV28 and TRBJ1-1, with D maybe TRBD1 (5 bases). Trimming left V 7 bases short and J 7 bases short, with 10 bases between. Germline values: CDR1 MDHEN, CDR2 SYDVKM. This CDR3 spans 11 amino acids. DNA of the CDR3: TGTGCCAGCAAGGGACTGATTGAAGCTTTCTTT. Amino acids: CASKGLIEAFF.

This clonotype was found many times. The chain joins TRBV20-1 to TRBJ1-5; TRBD1 matches at 7 bases. Germline loops: CDR1 DFQATT, CDR2 SNEGSKA (reference sequence). This CDR3 contains 12 residues. Trimming took 6 bases from V and 8 from J; bases not matched to a gene: 7. Here the CDR3 reads CSASGGVEPQHF. CDR3 DNA sequence: TGCAGTGCCTCAGGGGGTGTAGAGCCCCAGCATTTT.

This clonotype was detected many times. The gene calls are TRBV7-8 and TRBJ1-2; D is perhaps TRBD1 (6 bases). Trimming shortened V by 5 bases and J by 4 bases, and 11 bases separated the two germline ends. The CDR3 length is 13 residues. Germline CDR1 SGHVS, CDR2 FQNEAQ. The CDR3 loop reads CASSNRVRYGYTF. For the CDR3, the DNA is TGTGCCAGCAGCAACAGGGTTCGCTATGGCTACACCTTC.

This clonotype has at least ten counts. The chain carries TRBV5-5 and TRBJ1-6; D perhaps matches TRBD1 (5 bases). This CDR3 is built from 16 residues. The germline V and J ends were trimmed by 4 bases and 7 bases, with 18 bases remaining between them. Germline V gene sequence: CDR1 SGHKS, CDR2 YYEKEE (reference sequence). Written as DNA, the CDR3 is TGTGCCAGCAGCCCCTCGGGGGGGACGGGAAATTCACCCCTCCACTTT. Translated, it gives CASSPSGGTGNSPLHF.

Concerning this clonotype: Just one base apart from a much larger clone, this may be a read error. The chain couples TRBV14 to TRBJ2-7, with 10 bases that match TRBD2. The CDR3 covers 16 residues. The trim removed 7 bases at V and 1 base at J, leaving 10 bases unmatched. Germline V gene data show CDR1 as SGHDN and CDR2 as FVKESK. CDR3 in amino acids: CASIPKLAGLSYEQYF. Here the CDR3 DNA reads TGTGCCAGCATCCCTAAACTAGCGGGACTATCCTACGAGCAGTACTTC.

This clonotype has at least ten counts. The chain joins TRBV20-1 to TRBJ1-1, with 9 positions matching TRBD1. This CDR3 is 14 amino acids long. Germline assignment: CDR1 DFQATT and CDR2 SNEGSKA (reference sequence). V trimming: 6 bases; J trimming: 10 bases; junction bases outside the gene matches: 15. This CDR3 is CSAGSRTGVFGAFF. The CDR3 DNA follows: TGCAGTGCAGGGTCGCGGACAGGGGTTTTCGGAGCTTTCTTT.

The table lists this clonotype with many counts. This rearrangement joins TRBV27 to TRBJ2-7; TRBD1 matches 9 bases. Looked up from germline, CDR1 is MNHEY and CDR2 is SMNVEV (reference sequence). The V gene end was trimmed by 2 bases and the J gene end by 4 bases; junction bases not matched to a gene: 6. The CDR3 covers 15 residues. The CDR3 coding sequence is TGTGCCAGCAGTTTACAAGGGGACAGGGAATACGAGCAGTACTTC. Encoded protein: CASSLQGDREYEQYF.

This clonotype was recorded at least ten times. The J gene is TRBJ1-5, the V gene TRBV20-1; a possible D gene is TRBD1 (5 bases). The CDR3 runs to 14 residues. The germline CDR1 and CDR2 sequences are DFQATT and SNEGSKA (reference sequence). With 2 bases removed from V and 7 bases from J, the gap between germline ends came to 15 bases. This CDR3 reads CSARSYGGGQPQHF. The CDR3 DNA follows: TGCAGTGCTAGAAGTTATGGGGGAGGGCAGCCCCAGCATTTT.

This clonotype was seen many times. J is TRBJ2-3 and V is TRBV20-1, with no clear D. The germline V gene has CDR1 DFQATT and CDR2 SNEGSKA (reference sequence). The V end lost 0 bases, the J end lost 0 bases, and 10 bases lay between the germline ends. This CDR3 comprises 15 residues. This chain's CDR3 is CSARDRRASTDTQYF. As DNA, the CDR3 is TGCAGTGCTAGAGATCGACGGGCTAGCACAGATACGCAGTATTTT.

The chain links TRBV20-1 to TRBJ2-3; possibly TRBD1 for D (5 bases). Germline V gene lookup returns CDR1 DFQATT and CDR2 SNEGSKA (reference sequence). Trimming left V 5 bases short and J 1 base short, with 13 bases between. This CDR3 comprises 14 residues. CDR3 coding DNA: TGCAGTGCTGAAGGGGCAGACCGCACAGATACGCAGTATTTT. This codes for CSAEGADRTDTQYF.

There are many counts of this clonotype. This chain joins TRBV29-1 and TRBJ2-7; TRBD2 matches at 9 bases. The ends lost 5 bases at V and 3 bases at J; junction bases unmatched: 2. The CDR3 spans 12 residues. Germline V gives CDR1 SQVTM, CDR2 ANQGSEA. Here the CDR3 DNA reads TGCAGCGTTCTGCGGGAGGGCTACGAGCAGTACTTC. Protein product: CSVLREGYEQYF.

This clonotype has a count of ten or more. The chain carries TRBV5-1 and TRBJ2-3; possibly TRBD2 for D (5 bases). Trimming shortened V by 4 bases and J by 9 bases, and 12 bases separated the two germline ends. Germline CDR1 is SGHRS and CDR2 is YFSETQ. This CDR3 comprises 12 residues. Here the CDR3 DNA reads TGCGCCAGCAGCATAGCGTGGCCGACGCAGTATTTT. Translation: CASSIAWPTQYF.

In this sample, this clonotype turned up many times. This chain connects TRBV7-2 to TRBJ2-7, with D perhaps matching TRBD2 (5 bases). From germline, CDR1 is SGHTA and CDR2 FQGNSA. This CDR3 is built from 15 residues. V lost 2 bases and J 2 bases, leaving 13 bases between the germline ends. For the CDR3, the DNA is TGTGCCAGCAGCTTACGGTCCCGAGGGACCTACGAGCAGTACTTC. Encoded protein: CASSLRSRGTYEQYF.

This clonotype was observed many times. The rearrangement uses TRBV12-3 or TRBV12-4 and TRBJ1-2; no reliable D call. This CDR3 region has 15 residues. The ends were cut back, 0 bases at V and 5 bases at J, with 13 bases in the middle. CDR3 sequence (DNA): TGTGCCAGCAGTTTAGCCCTCAGTACCCCATATGGCTACACCTTC. This sequence encodes CASSLALSTPYGYTF.

This clonotype was seen many times. The rearrangement joins TRBV12-3 or TRBV12-4 to TRBJ1-2; D remains unclear. The CDR3 spans 11 residues. Trimming cost V 6 bases and J 5 bases, with 7 bases left between them. CDR3 DNA sequence: TGTGCCAGCAGCCAGAGTTATGGCTACACCTTC. Its protein is CASSQSYGYTF.

This clonotype has ten or more counts. The chain has TRBV12-3 or TRBV12-4 and TRBJ1-6; 8 positions agree with TRBD1. The CDR3 runs to 14 residues. Unmatched junction bases numbered 2, after V lost 2 bases and J lost 8 bases. The CDR3 DNA reads as TGTGCCAGCAGTTTAACAGGGGGTGATTCACCCCTCCACTTT. Its protein is CASSLTGGDSPLHF.

About this clonotype: Just one base apart from a much larger clone, this may be a read error. CDR3 region: CAIRVGPGEEGYTF. The CDR3 DNA sequence: TGTGCCATCAGAGTAGGGCCCGGCGAAGAGGGCTACACCTTC. The V gene is TRBV10-3, the J gene TRBJ1-2; no firm D call. The V end lost 6 bases, the J end lost 8 bases, and 19 bases lay between the germline ends. The germline V gene has CDR1 ENHRY and CDR2 SYGVKD. The CDR3 consists of 14 residues.

This clonotype was picked up a small number of times. This chain joins TRBV4-1 and TRBJ2-4; D not resolved. The CDR3 contains 15 residues. Trimming took 4 bases from V and 7 from J, leaving 17 bases between them. Germline CDR1 and CDR2: MGHRA and YSYEKL. The CDR3 DNA reads as TGCGCCAGCAGCCGGACGGTACTCTCTGAGAACATTCAGTACTTC. This sequence encodes CASSRTVLSENIQYF.

The gene calls are TRBV6-2 or TRBV6-3 and TRBJ2-1, with 12 bases lining up with TRBD2. The CDR3 runs 17 residues. The V gene end was trimmed by 4 bases and the J gene end by 2 bases; junction bases not matched to a gene: 6. Germline V CDR1 and CDR2: MNHEY, SVGEGT. The CDR3 sequence: CASSFNRLAGAYNEQFF. Here the CDR3 DNA reads TGTGCCAGCAGTTTCAACCGACTAGCGGGGGCCTACAATGAGCAGTTCTTC.

In this sample, this clonotype turned up many times. The CDR3 nucleotides are TGTGCCAGCAGAGCACTAGGGACAGGGGCCAACGTCCTGACTTTC. Translating gives CASRALGTGANVLTF. This chain links TRBV27 with TRBJ2-6, with D possibly matching TRBD1 (6 bases). The germline CDR1 and CDR2 sequences are MNHEY and SMNVEV (reference sequence). V lost 6 bases to trimming and J lost 4 bases, with 13 bases between them. The CDR3 sequence is 15 residues long.

This clonotype was counted a few times. V and J are TRBV18 and TRBJ2-1; 7 positions agree with TRBD2. The CDR3 consists of 14 residues. The V segment lost 8 bases and the J segment 2 bases; nucleotides outside the gene matches: 6. In germline, CDR1 is KGHSH, CDR2 LQKENI. For the CDR3, the DNA is TGTGCCAGCGACTCCACTAGCGCCTACAATGAGCAGTTCTTC. This gives the protein CASDSTSAYNEQFF.